These T cell receptor beta chains were read from a single sample in a study of shared clonotypes between healthy human individuals. Generated by immunoSEQ multiplex PCR, the TCRdb table keeps only in-frame clones and is missing some. This table holds about 590,000 clones, 95% to 96% found once. Sequencing was performed on naive CD8+ T cells sorted from blood. The source of these receptors is a woman aged 30 to 39 in good health. Each CDR3 is given with its conserved first and last residue. Fields, in order: D gene, V gene, J gene, clone size, CDR3 protein, CDR3 DNA. The D gene is left open where the match is weak. Not every row has a clone size; where given, it reads once, few, many or a size class.

TRBD1	TRBV27	TRBJ2-3	.	CATGTASTDTQYF	TGTGCCACAGGGACAGCTAGCACAGATACGCAGTATTTT
TRBD2	TRBV7-3	TRBJ2-1	once	CASSPLAGQEQFF	TGTGCCAGCAGCCCTCTAGCGGGACAGGAGCAGTTCTTC
.	TRBV29-1	TRBJ1-3	.	CSALTLGDSGNTIYF	TGCAGCGCCCTGACCCTGGGTGACTCTGGAAACACCATATATTTT
TRBD2	TRBV7-2	TRBJ2-7	once	CASSQGTSGSYEQYF	TGTGCCAGCAGCCAGGGGACTAGCGGCTCCTACGAGCAGTACTTC
TRBD2	TRBV14	TRBJ2-1	.	CASSRSDWAGDEQFF	TGTGCCAGCAGCCGGAGTGACTGGGCGGGGGATGAGCAGTTCTTC
.	TRBV4-1	TRBJ2-7	once	CASSQGRSSYEQYF	TGCGCCAGCAGCCAAGGACGGAGCTCCTACGAGCAGTACTTC
TRBD2	TRBV4-1	TRBJ2-7	.	CASSQDGLGAGESEQYF	TGCGCCAGCAGCCAAGACGGGTTAGGGGCGGGGGAATCCGAGCAGTACTTC
TRBD1	TRBV4-1	TRBJ2-7	.	CASSQGWDRDSYEQYF	TGCGCCAGCAGCCAAGGTTGGGACAGGGACTCCTACGAGCAGTACTTC
TRBD1	TRBV7-9	TRBJ2-3	.	CASRPPGQGAPDTQYF	TGTGCCAGCAGACCCCCGGGACAGGGGGCCCCAGATACGCAGTATTTT
TRBD2	TRBV30	TRBJ2-7	once	CAWSVMAGEAYEQYF	TGTGCCTGGAGTGTCATGGCGGGAGAGGCCTACGAGCAGTACTTC
TRBD1	TRBV27	TRBJ1-6	.	CASSSTPTGGSSPLHF	TGTGCCAGCAGTTCGACACCCACAGGGGGCAGTTCACCCCTCCACTTT
.	TRBV4-1	TRBJ2-2	.	CASSRSFSSTGELFF	TGCGCCAGCAGCCGATCCTTTTCTAGTACCGGGGAGCTGTTTTTT
TRBD2	TRBV28	TRBJ2-1	once	CASSSGTSGRSSYNEQFF	TGTGCCAGCAGTTCCGGGACTAGCGGGAGGAGCTCCTACAATGAGCAGTTCTTC
TRBD1	TRBV19	TRBJ1-3	.	CASSLGTGATSGNTIYF	TGTGCCAGTAGCCTCGGGACAGGGGCTACTTCTGGAAACACCATATATTTT
TRBD2	TRBV5-6	TRBJ2-1	.	CASSRWGGRYYNEQFF	TGTGCCAGCAGCCGCTGGGGCGGGAGATACTACAATGAGCAGTTCTTC
TRBD1	TRBV5-4	TRBJ1-4	.	CASSLGQGAEKLFF	TGTGCCAGCAGCTTGGGGCAGGGGGCGGAAAAACTGTTTTTT
.	TRBV28	TRBJ1-4	once	CASGRWLTNEKLFF	TGTGCCAGCGGACGGTGGTTAACTAATGAAAAACTGTTTTTT
TRBD1	TRBV27	TRBJ1-6	.	CASSPSGTGRTPLHF	TGTGCCAGCAGCCCCTCCGGGACAGGACGGACACCCCTCCACTTT
.	TRBV19	TRBJ1-5	once	CASSMDYRDGTSNQPQHF	TGTGCCAGTAGTATGGATTACAGGGATGGAACGAGCAATCAGCCCCAGCATTTT
TRBD2	TRBV7-9	TRBJ2-7	.	CASARREAGYEQYF	TGTGCCAGCGCAAGGCGGGAGGCTGGTTACGAGCAGTACTTC
.	TRBV7-7	TRBJ2-1	.	CASSFSDSSYNEQFF	TGTGCCAGCAGCTTCTCGGATAGCTCCTACAATGAGCAGTTCTTC
.	TRBV28	TRBJ2-7	once	CASSLLDRTSSYEQYF	TGTGCCAGCAGTTTATTGGACCGGACGAGCTCCTACGAGCAGTACTTC
.	TRBV15	TRBJ2-2	.	CATSQGRGELFF	TGTGCCACCAGCCAGGGTAGGGGGGAGCTGTTTTTT
.	TRBV4-1	TRBJ2-7	.	CASSQPGLASYEQYF	TGCGCCAGCAGCCAACCGGGACTGGCCTCCTACGAGCAGTACTTC
.	TRBV5-8	TRBJ1-5	.	CASSLGGRQPQHF	TGTGCCAGCAGCTTGGGGGGGCGTCAGCCCCAGCATTTT
.	TRBV5-4	TRBJ1-2	once	CASSQGGGDTF	TGTGCCAGCAGCCAAGGCGGGGGGGACACCTTC
.	TRBV28	TRBJ1-3	.	CASSLSLKLLTSGNTIYF	TGTGCCAGCAGTTTATCCCTTAAATTACTTACCTCTGGAAACACCATATATTTT
.	TRBV25-1	TRBJ2-2	.	CASSVFWGRGELFF	TGTGCCAGCAGTGTTTTCTGGGGGCGAGGGGAGCTGTTTTTT
.	TRBV21-1	TRBJ2-1	.	CASFGRDTSSYNEQFF	TGTGCCAGCTTCGGTCGGGACACGAGCTCCTACAATGAGCAGTTCTTC
.	TRBV6-1	TRBJ2-2	.	CASTRGITGELFF	TGTGCCAGCACTCGGGGGATCACCGGGGAGCTGTTTTTT
.	TRBV5-6	TRBJ2-5	.	CASSGKSGETQYF	TGTGCCAGCAGCGGAAAGTCGGGAGAGACCCAGTACTTC
.	TRBV27	TRBJ2-7	.	CASSLAGPSISYEQYF	TGTGCCAGCAGTTTAGCAGGGCCCTCCATCTCCTACGAGCAGTACTTC
.	TRBV10-2	TRBJ2-7	.	CASSDDPYEQYF	TGCGCCAGCAGTGACGATCCCTACGAGCAGTACTTC
.	TRBV19	TRBJ2-7	.	CASSLGAENEQYF	TGTGCCAGTAGTCTTGGGGCTGAGAACGAGCAGTACTTC
.	TRBV28	TRBJ2-1	.	CASSSPARATNEQFF	TGTGCCAGCAGTTCCCCCGCGAGGGCGACGAATGAGCAGTTCTTC
.	TRBV4-1	TRBJ2-1	.	CASSQDGGAPYNEQFF	TGCGCCAGCAGCCAAGATGGCGGGGCGCCCTACAATGAGCAGTTCTTC